This passage covers 9 T cell receptor beta chains from one sample sequenced in a study of early T cells in non-severe SARS-CoV-2 infection. TCRdb reanalysed the 5' RACE reads using MiXCR and keeps one entry per CDR3 protein. The table has about 50,000 distinct CDR3 sequences, roughly a tenth seen once. Sequenced here: whole blood, sampled at baseline. The receptors originated from an adult who was a healthcare worker with PCR-confirmed SARS-CoV-2 infection or an uninfected control (not recorded which).

The chain uses TRBV11-2 and TRBJ1-6; D is possibly TRBD1 (5 bases). The germline CDR1 and CDR2 sequences are SGHAT and FQNNGV. The CDR3 has 15 residues. V was cut by 5 bases and J by 7 bases, with 15 bases left in between. CDR3 protein: CASSPSGTTNSPLHF. In DNA form, the CDR3 reads TGTGCCAGCAGCCCATCCGGGACGACAAATTCACCCCTCCACTTT.

This clonotype was detected only a few times. The junction differs from germline at one of its ends, possibly a read error. This sequence joins TRBV20-1 and TRBJ2-7; TRBD1 matches at 9 bases. Per the germline V gene, CDR1 is DFQATT and CDR2 is SNEGSKA (reference sequence). The CDR3 runs 11 residues. DNA for the CDR3: TGCAGTGCTAGTTCCCGGGACAGGGTAACGTTC. It is translated as CSASSRDRVTF.

A few counts support this clonotype. The CDR3 spells CSAPDRGNTGELFF. CDR3 DNA sequence: TGCAGTGCTCCCGACAGGGGGAACACCGGGGAGCTGTTTTTT. This chain links TRBV20-1 with TRBJ2-2, with 8 bases that match TRBD1. The CDR3 has 14 residues. J lost 1 base, V lost 5 bases, and 3 bases had no gene match. Germline-derived CDR1 and CDR2 are DFQATT and SNEGSKA (reference sequence).

This clonotype was picked up a small number of times. The DNA for the CDR3 is TGTGCCAGCAGCTTAGCAAATAGCGGGAGTATTCATATGAATGAGCAGTTCTTC. Amino acid sequence: CASSLANSGSIHMNEQFF. The chain joins TRBV7-9 to TRBJ2-1; 9 bases are a match to TRBD2. CDR1 is SEHNR and CDR2 is FQNEAQ in the germline V gene (reference sequence). Unmatched junction bases numbered 13, after V lost 0 bases and J lost 7 bases. CDR3 size: 18 residues.

In nucleotides, the CDR3 is TGTGCCAGCAGCTTAGTTACTAGCGGAACCTACGAGCAGTACTTC. It is translated as CASSLVTSGTYEQYF. V is TRBV11-2 and J is TRBJ2-7; 8 bases align to TRBD2. In germline, CDR1 is SGHAT, CDR2 FQNNGV. The CDR3 spans 15 residues. V was clipped by 1 base and J by 2 bases; unmatched bases: 4.

This clonotype has only a few counts. Here the CDR3 reads CASSPGVNYGYTF. CDR3 in DNA: TGTGCCAGCAGCCCAGGGGTAAACTATGGCTACACCTTC. This rearrangement joins TRBV7-8 to TRBJ1-2, with a weak D call TRBD1 (6 bases). This CDR3 region has 13 residues. CDR1 is SGHVS and CDR2 is FQNEAQ in the germline V gene. Between the trimmed V and J ends, which lost 5 bases and 2 bases, there was a span of 9 bases.

Only a few counts were recorded for this clonotype. The V and J genes are TRBV18 and TRBJ2-3; 11 bases match TRBD2. The V segment lost 3 bases and the J segment 0 bases; nucleotides outside the gene matches: 5. Germline V gene sequence: CDR1 KGHSH, CDR2 LQKENI. This CDR3 contains 17 residues. The CDR3 DNA is TGTGCCAGCTCACCTCTACGACTAGCGGGGAGCACAGATACGCAGTATTTT. It specifies CASSPLRLAGSTDTQYF.

The rearrangement links TRBV27 to TRBJ2-5; 8 bases match TRBD2. CDR3 length: 16 residues. The germline V gene encodes CDR1 MNHEY and CDR2 SMNVEV (reference sequence). Unmatched junction bases numbered 8, after V lost 4 bases and J lost 1 base. In DNA, the CDR3 is TGTGCCAGCAGTTATTTCAGCGGGAGAGGCCAAGAGACCCAGTACTTC. Amino acid sequence: CASSYFSGRGQETQYF.

In this sample, this clonotype turned up many times. V gene TRBV3-1 combines with J gene TRBJ2-7; no clear D gene. The CDR3 runs 14 residues. Germline assignment: CDR1 LGHDT and CDR2 YNNKEL (reference sequence). V gave up 8 bases and J gave up 2 bases, with 16 bases separating them. CDR3 residues: CASQPGYLTYEQYF. In DNA form, the CDR3 reads TGTGCCAGCCAACCAGGCTACCTAACCTACGAGCAGTACTTC.